Listed below are T cell receptor beta chains from one sample, sequenced in a study of chemoradiotherapy in HPV16-positive cancers. Produced via immunoSEQ multiplex PCR; TCRdb's table is partial and in-frame only. The sample lists a few thousand clones; about 76% were seen once. Sample: tumor tissue, taken from a patient who underwent chemoradiotherapy. The receptors come from a human donor with HPV-associated anogenital cancer. CDR3s include the opening cysteine and the closing phenylalanine or tryptophan. The order of the fields is D gene, V gene, J gene, clone size, CDR3 DNA, CDR3 protein. The D gene is left open where the match is weak. The size of a clone is reported for some rows only, either as once, few or many, or as a class for expanded clones.

>TRBD1|TRBV27|TRBJ1-3|NA
TGTGCCAGCAGTTGGGGACAGGGGGCCGGAAACACCATATATTTT
CASSWGQGAGNTIYF
>TRBD2|TRBV2|TRBJ2-1|NA
TGTGCCAGCAGATTGGCGGGAGGCTCCTACAATGAGCAGTTCTTC
CASRLAGGSYNEQFF
>NA|TRBV27|TRBJ2-3|few
TGTGCCAGCAGTCCGGGGGCCCAGGGAGCAGATACGCAGTATTTT
CASSPGAQGADTQYF
>NA|TRBV5-6|TRBJ2-1|NA
TGTGCCAGCAGCTTGATTAGTGAGCAGTTCTTC
CASSLISEQFF
>NA|TRBV10-3|TRBJ2-3|NA
TGTGCCAGTTCCCCGGGGGTGAGCACAGATACGCAGTATTTT
CASSPGVSTDTQYF
>NA|TRBV7-2|TRBJ1-2|NA
TGTGCCAGCAGCTTATCCAGGGAATTTTATGGCTACACCTTC
CASSLSREFYGYTF
>TRBD2|TRBV19|TRBJ2-1|NA
TGTGCCAGTACGGCAGGGAGGGAATACAATGAGCAGTTCTTC
CASTAGREYNEQFF
>NA|TRBV6-4|TRBJ1-5|NA
TGTGCCAGCAGTGACTCGGCCACAGGGAGCAATCAGCCCCAGCATTTT
CASSDSATGSNQPQHF
>NA|TRBV7-2|TRBJ2-3|NA
TGTGCCAGCAGATTAGGGGTGGGGGGGCCGACAGATACGCAGTATTTT
CASRLGVGGPTDTQYF
>NA|TRBV27|TRBJ2-2|NA
TGTGCCAGCAGTCGAAAGAACACCGGGGAGCTGTTTTTT
CASSRKNTGELFF
>TRBD1|TRBV9|TRBJ2-1|NA
TGTGCCAGCAGCCCACGGCCGGGACAGTCCTCCTACAATGAGCAGTTCTTC
CASSPRPGQSSYNEQFF
>NA|TRBV7-6|TRBJ2-2|NA
TGTGCCAGCAGCCCCGGGACACTTAACACCGGGGAGCTGTTTTTT
CASSPGTLNTGELFF
>TRBD2|TRBV6-4|TRBJ2-3|NA
TGTGCCAGCAGCGAGCAGACTAGCGGGGGCTCAGATACGCAGTATTTT
CASSEQTSGGSDTQYF
>NA|TRBV28|TRBJ1-1|NA
TGTGCCAGCATCGAGGGGGGGAACACTGAAGCTTTCTTT
CASIEGGNTEAFF
>NA|TRBV5-6|TRBJ2-1|NA
TGTGCCAGCAGCTTAATACTAGAAGGTTACAATGAGCAGTTCTTC
CASSLILEGYNEQFF
>TRBD1|TRBV19|TRBJ1-2|NA
TGTGCCAGTAGTTCGACAGGGAGCTATGGCTACACCTTC
CASSSTGSYGYTF
>TRBD2|TRBV19|TRBJ2-2|NA
TGTGCCAGTAGTAAGGGACTAGCGGGAGTGGGGACCGGGGAGCTGTTTTTT
CASSKGLAGVGTGELFF
>TRBD1|TRBV2|TRBJ1-6|NA
TGTGCCAGCAGCCAGAACAGGGGGTTTATGTATTCACCCCTCCACTTT
CASSQNRGFMYSPLHF
>TRBD2|TRBV5-1|TRBJ2-5|NA
TGCGCCAGCAGCTTGATAACTAGCGGGAGGGAAGGGCAGTACTTC
CASSLITSGREGQYF
>NA|TRBV20-1|TRBJ1-2|NA
TGCAGTGCTAACAGTAACTATGGCTACACCTTC
CSANSNYGYTF
>NA|TRBV2|TRBJ2-1|NA
TGTGCCAGCAGTTGGGGGGCCCTCGATGAGCAGTTCTTC
CASSWGALDEQFF
>NA|TRBV27|TRBJ1-3|NA
TGTGCCAGCAGTTCATATGGAGGACATAACTCTGGAAACACCATATATTTT
CASSSYGGHNSGNTIYF
>NA|TRBV27|TRBJ2-7|NA
TGTGCCAGCAGTTTCAATCAGGGACCCTACGAGCAGTACTTC
CASSFNQGPYEQYF
>TRBD1|TRBV5-4|TRBJ1-4|NA
TGTGCCAGCAGCTTGGGGGTGGACAGGGGTGGCGAAAAACTGTTTTTT
CASSLGVDRGGEKLFF
>NA|TRBV2|TRBJ2-3|NA
TGTGCCAGCAGACCCCGGGACACGGGCACAGATACGCAGTATTTT
CASRPRDTGTDTQYF
>NA|TRBV19|TRBJ2-2|NA
TGTGCCACCGCGGCCCCGAACACCGGGGAGCTGTTTTTT
CATAAPNTGELFF
>NA|TRBV6-6|TRBJ1-5|few
TGTGCCAGCAGTTCCTTCAATCAGCCCCAGCATTTT
CASSSFNQPQHF